What follows are 22 T cell receptor beta chains derived from one specimen sequenced in a study of T cell responses to AZD1222 COVID-19 vaccine. Profiled with immunoSEQ multiplex PCR; TCRdb holds only in-frame clones, not every one. The sample holds around 190,000 clones; 80% to 95% are singletons and the top ten take 1% to 1.5%. Sequencing was performed on peripheral blood, taken on day 0 of AZD1222 vaccination. The source is an adult in good health.

This clone was detected only once. This chain links TRBV7-2 with TRBJ1-4, with 7 nucleotides matching TRBD1. This CDR3 has 14 residues. V shed 2 bases, J shed 8 bases, and the junction held 5 bases outside the gene matches. CDR1 is SGHTA, CDR2 FQGNSA, per germline. The DNA of the CDR3 is TGTGCCAGCAGCTTAAGACAGGGAGGGGAAAAACTGTTTTTT. Amino acid sequence: CASSLRQGGEKLFF. The variable domain in full, with the rest retrieved from reference TRBV7-2 and TRBJ1-4, is GAGVSQSPSNKVTEKGKDVELRCDPISGHTALYWYRQSLGQGLEFLIYFQGNSAPDKSGLPSDRFSAERTGGSVSTLTIQRTQQEDSAVYLCASSLRQGGEKLFFGSGTQLSVL.

The chain links TRBV7-2 to TRBJ2-5, with D hard to call. This CDR3 has 14 amino acids. V was pared by 5 bases and J by 5 bases, with 15 bases between. Germline V gives CDR1 SGHTA, CDR2 FQGNSA. The CDR3 sequence is CASSIPTRQETQYF. The CDR3 DNA follows: TGTGCCAGCAGCATCCCGACAAGGCAGGAGACCCAGTACTTC.

The V and J genes are TRBV7-9 and TRBJ2-3; maybe TRBD2 (6 bases). The germline V gene has CDR1 SEHNR and CDR2 FQNEAQ (reference sequence). The CDR3 spans 16 residues. V lost 5 bases and J 0 bases, leaving 15 bases between the germline ends. The CDR3 reads CASSTLEGLSTDTQYF. DNA for the CDR3: TGTGCCAGCAGCACCTTGGAGGGATTGAGCACAGATACGCAGTATTTT.

The genes are TRBV3-1 (or the pseudogene TRBV3-2) and TRBJ2-1, with no clear D. V was shortened by 2 bases and J by 1 base, with 9 bases between the two germline ends. The CDR3 loop spans 15 amino acids. The germline V gene encodes CDR1 LGHDT and CDR2 YNNKEL (reference sequence). The CDR3 loop reads CASSQFRSSYNEQFF. The CDR3 nucleotides are TGTGCCAGCAGCCAATTTCGGAGTTCCTACAATGAGCAGTTCTTC.

The chain couples TRBV27 to TRBJ2-3, with D hard to call. The V gene's germline CDR1 is MNHEY and CDR2 SMNVEV (reference sequence). V dropped 5 bases and J dropped 6 bases, with 12 bases sitting between them. This CDR3 has 13 residues. The CDR3 spells CASSRMAPDTQYF. The CDR3 DNA reads TGTGCCAGCAGTCGAATGGCCCCCGATACGCAGTATTTT.

V is TRBV7-2 and J is TRBJ2-5; no clear D gene. The CDR3 length is 12 residues. V was shortened by 0 bases and J by 1 base, with 0 bases between the two germline ends. The germline CDR1 and CDR2 sequences are SGHTA and FQGNSA. CDR3 DNA sequence: TGTGCCAGCAGCTTAGCCCAAGAGACCCAGTACTTC. Its translation is CASSLAQETQYF.

The chain has TRBV3-1 (or the pseudogene TRBV3-2) and TRBJ2-7, with TRBD2 identical over 7 bases. Germline assignment: CDR1 LGHDT and CDR2 YNNKEL (reference sequence). The CDR3 totals 16 residues. The junction had 12 bases not matched to a gene; V was cut back by 1 base and J by 6 bases. DNA of the CDR3: TGTGCCAGCAGCCAAGTGGGCGGGGGACCAACCCGCGAGCAGTACTTC. Its translation is CASSQVGGGPTREQYF.

The chain carries TRBV2 and TRBJ1-1; a possible D gene is TRBD1 (6 bases). Trimming stripped 2 bases from V and 4 bases from J, with 8 bases between. CDR1 is SNHLY and CDR2 is FYNNEI in the germline V gene. This CDR3 has 13 amino acids. CDR3 in amino acids: CASSEQGSTEAFF. CDR3 bases: TGTGCCAGCAGTGAACAGGGGTCCACTGAAGCTTTCTTT.

The chain recombines TRBV5-5 with TRBJ1-3, with D unresolved. V gave up 1 base and J gave up 0 bases, with 8 bases separating them. Germline assignment: CDR1 SGHKS and CDR2 YYEKEE (reference sequence). This CDR3 spans 15 amino acids. In nucleotides, the CDR3 is TGTGCCAGCAGCTTGCGGTGGGCCTCTGGAAACACCATATATTTT. This sequence encodes CASSLRWASGNTIYF.

This chain connects TRBV11-2 to TRBJ2-7; D possibly matches TRBD1 or TRBD2 (5 bases each). CDR1 is SGHAT, CDR2 FQNNGV, per germline. Between the trimmed V and J ends, which lost 1 base and 2 bases, there was a span of 12 bases. This CDR3 has 15 residues. The CDR3 DNA is TGTGCCAGCAGCTTAGTGCTGGGACCTGCCTACGAGCAGTACTTC. Its protein is CASSLVLGPAYEQYF.

This chain links TRBV19 with TRBJ1-2; D is unclear. The CDR3 loop spans 12 amino acids. CDR1 and CDR2 (germline): LNHDA, SQIVND (reference sequence). Trimming pared 7 bases from V and 3 bases from J, leaving 9 bases between. CDR3 sequence: CASTPNDYGYTF. DNA for the CDR3: TGTGCCAGTACCCCTAATGACTATGGCTACACCTTC.

The rearrangement uses TRBV12-5 and TRBJ1-1; TRBD1 is a possible D gene (6 bases). CDR1 and CDR2 from the germline V gene are LGHNT and FRNRAP. V lost 7 bases, J lost 1 base, and 7 bases lay in between. The CDR3 covers 12 residues. In DNA, the CDR3 is TGTGCTAGTGTAGGGGGGAACACTGAAGCTTTCTTT. It translates to CASVGGNTEAFF.

The chain uses TRBV7-2 and TRBJ2-7; D might be TRBD1 or TRBD2, each matching 6 bases. The ends were cut back, 3 bases at V and 2 bases at J, with 14 bases in the middle. The CDR3 is 15 amino acids. In germline, CDR1 is SGHTA, CDR2 FQGNSA. The CDR3 DNA sequence: TGTGCCAGCAGCTTCGGCGGGACAAGAGCCTACGAGCAGTACTTC. Its protein product is CASSFGGTRAYEQYF.

This sequence joins TRBV9 and TRBJ1-5; 9 positions agree with TRBD1. Trimming removed 3 bases from V and 9 bases from J; junction bases left unmatched: 10. CDR1 and CDR2 from the germline V gene are SGDLS and YYNGEE. The CDR3 has 15 residues. The CDR3 reads CASSAGQGPSWPQHF. CDR3 coding DNA: TGTGCCAGCAGCGCGGGACAGGGCCCATCGTGGCCCCAGCATTTT.

Notes on this clone: The DNA is left out, because the CDR3 cannot be placed on it with certainty; the CDR3 is given as TCRdb lists it. The chain employs TRBV12-3 or TRBV12-4 and TRBJ2-1; the table's D call of TRBD2 was not tested on the DNA. The CDR3 has 12 amino acids, counting both end residues. The CDR3 is CASSFGRGTKFF.

The rearrangement uses TRBV5-1 and TRBJ1-6; the match to TRBD1 covers 8 bases. V lost 2 bases and J lost 14; bases outside the gene matches: 12. In germline, CDR1 is SGHRS, CDR2 YFSETQ. There are 15 residues in the CDR3. The CDR3 nucleotides are TGCGCCAGCAGCTTAGGACAGGGCAGAACGGTTGCCCTCCACTTT. It translates to CASSLGQGRTVALHF.

The chain employs TRBV11-2 and TRBJ2-1; no clear D. The CDR3 runs to 15 residues. Looked up from germline, CDR1 is SGHAT and CDR2 is FQNNGV. V lost 6 bases and J lost 0, with 12 bases in between. The CDR3 coding sequence is TGTGCCAGCAGGGTTCACCTGAGCTCCTACAATGAGCAGTTCTTC. Translated, it gives CASRVHLSSYNEQFF. Supplemented by reference TRBV11-2 and TRBJ2-1, the full variable domain reads EAGVAQSPRYKIIEKRQSVAFWCNPISGHATLYWYQQILGQGPKLLIQFQNNGVVDDSQLPKDRFSAERLKGVDSTLKIQPAKLEDSAVYLCASRVHLSSYNEQFFGPGTRLTVL.

As regards this clone: This CDR3 is also generated by other DNA sequences in the sample. The chain carries TRBV6-5 and TRBJ1-5, with D perhaps matching TRBD1 (6 bases). Per germline, CDR1 MNHEY and CDR2 SVGAGI. V was shortened by 6 bases and J by 3 bases, with 12 bases between the two germline ends. This CDR3 is 14 amino acids long. The CDR3 bases are TGTGCCAGCAGCTTAACAGGGACCAATCAGCCCCAGCATTTT. It specifies CASSLTGTNQPQHF.

In DNA, the CDR3 is TGTGCCAGTAGTATACGGGGCTCGGCTGAAGCTTTCTTT. As protein: CASSIRGSAEAFF. The chain recombines TRBV19 with TRBJ1-1, with D possibly being TRBD1 (5 bases). The CDR3 is 13 amino acids. With 2 bases removed from V and 6 bases from J, the gap between germline ends came to 10 bases. Per the germline V gene, CDR1 is LNHDA and CDR2 is SQIVND (reference sequence).

This clone has more than one count but fewer than ten. J is TRBJ1-5 and V is TRBV11-2; no reliable D call. V was clipped by 4 bases and J by 6 bases, with 10 bases between them. The CDR3 has 13 amino acids. Germline V gene lookup returns CDR1 SGHAT and CDR2 FQNNGV. The CDR3 DNA is TGTGCCAGCAGCTCTGGACCTGGTCAGCCCCAGCATTTT. Translating it yields CASSSGPGQPQHF.

The chain combines TRBV15 with TRBJ2-3; perhaps TRBD2 as D (6 bases). This CDR3 has 16 residues. Germline V gives CDR1 LNHNV, CDR2 YYDKDF (reference sequence). Trimming left V 2 bases short and J 3 bases short, with 15 bases between. For the CDR3, the DNA is TGTGCCACCAGCAGACGGAGCGGGCCCAGAACAGATACGCAGTATTTT. It codes for CATSRRSGPRTDTQYF.

CDR3 in amino acids: CASSQRVDNSPLHF. Written as DNA, the CDR3 is TGCGCCAGCAGCCAGAGGGTAGACAATTCACCCCTCCACTTT. This sequence joins TRBV4-1 and TRBJ1-6; D gene unclear. Trimming pared 3 bases from V and 7 bases from J, leaving 10 bases between. In germline, CDR1 is MGHRA, CDR2 YSYEKL. The CDR3 is 14 amino acids.